Shown below are 30 T cell receptor beta chains from a single sample sequenced in a study of T cell responses to AZD1222 COVID-19 vaccine. The table came from immunoSEQ multiplex PCR; TCRdb's copy has only in-frame clones and leaves some out. Of about 97,000 clones listed, just over 85% are singletons. Material: peripheral blood, obtained on day 0 of AZD1222 vaccination. Receptor source: an adult in good health.

The chain combines TRBV15 with TRBJ1-1; D call uncertain. This CDR3 spans 13 amino acids. The V gene lost 3 bases and the J gene lost 1 base, with 6 bases spanning the gap. Germline CDR1 and CDR2: LNHNV and YYDKDF (reference sequence). CDR3 protein: CATSSGRNTEAFF. The CDR3 nucleotides read TGTGCCACCAGCAGCGGGAGGAACACTGAAGCTTTCTTT.

The chain links TRBV5-1 to TRBJ2-3; TRBD1 agrees at 7 bases. Unmatched junction bases numbered 7, after V lost 8 bases and J lost 4 bases. Germline CDR1 is SGHRS and CDR2 is YFSETQ. The CDR3 contains 13 residues. The CDR3 loop reads CASSAQGADTQYF. The CDR3 DNA reads as TGCGCCAGTAGTGCTCAGGGGGCAGATACGCAGTATTTT.

The chain employs TRBV25-1 and TRBJ1-3; no clear D gene. Germline V lookup: CDR1 MGHDK, CDR2 SYGVNS. Trimming took 4 bases from V and 2 from J, leaving 9 bases between them. This CDR3 has 14 residues. Here the CDR3 reads CASSGSGAGNTIYF. DNA of the CDR3: TGTGCCAGCAGTGGCTCCGGGGCTGGAAACACCATATATTTT.

The rearrangement joins TRBV18 to TRBJ2-2; D is possibly TRBD1 (5 bases). V was pared by 2 bases and J by 4 bases, with 8 bases between. Germline CDR1 and CDR2: KGHSH and LQKENI. The CDR3 has 14 amino acids. The DNA for the CDR3 is TGTGCCAGCTCACCAGCAGGGCCCACCGGGGAGCTGTTTTTT. Encoded protein: CASSPAGPTGELFF.

The chain joins TRBV28 to TRBJ1-2; no firm D call. CDR3 length equals 11 residues. V was clipped by 7 bases and J by 3 bases, with 6 bases between them. Germline loops: CDR1 MDHEN, CDR2 SYDVKM. The CDR3 nucleotides are TGTGCCAGCAAGATTTACTATGGCTACACCTTC. Translated, it gives CASKIYYGYTF.

In this sample, this clone turned up once. V and J are TRBV9 and TRBJ2-2; no firm D call. The CDR3 loop spans 15 amino acids. Per germline, CDR1 SGDLS and CDR2 YYNGEE. V was shortened by 7 bases and J by 0 bases, with 13 bases between the two germline ends. The DNA for the CDR3 is TGTGCCAGCGCCCCGTACGGGTCGAACACCGGGGAGCTGTTTTTT. The encoded protein is CASAPYGSNTGELFF. The full variable domain, completed using reference TRBV9 and TRBJ2-2, is DSGVTQTPKHLITATGQRVTLRCSPRSGDLSVYWYQQSLDQGLQFLIQYYNGEERAKGNILERFSAQQFPDLHSELNLSSLELGDSALYFCASAPYGSNTGELFFGEGSRLTVL.

The rearrangement uses TRBV5-6 and TRBJ1-2, with TRBD1 as a possible D gene (5 bases). The V gene's germline CDR1 is SGHDT and CDR2 YYEEEE. The CDR3 length is 14 residues. The V and J ends lost 5 bases and 1 base respectively, with 12 bases between them. CDR3 protein: CASRKGLLNYGYTF. CDR3 in DNA: TGTGCCAGCAGAAAGGGACTCCTTAACTATGGCTACACCTTC.

This clone was observed a few times. The chain uses TRBV28 and TRBJ2-7; TRBD2 agrees at 8 bases. This CDR3 is built from 13 residues. Germline V CDR1 and CDR2: MDHEN, SYDVKM. The ends lost 6 bases at V and 4 bases at J; junction bases unmatched: 5. CDR3 nucleotides: TGTGCCAGCAGACCGAGCGGGAGTTACGAGCAGTACTTC. Residues: CASRPSGSYEQYF.

This clone was seen only a few times. The chain is built from TRBV18 and TRBJ1-1; D not resolved. V lost 3 bases and J lost 4, with 12 bases in between. CDR1 and CDR2 (germline): KGHSH, LQKENI. CDR3 length: 14 amino acids. CDR3 protein: CASSPNPPGTEAFF. DNA for the CDR3: TGTGCCAGCTCACCGAACCCCCCGGGCACTGAAGCTTTCTTT.

The chain combines TRBV6-2 or TRBV6-3 with TRBJ2-7; D remains ambiguous. Deletions cut 6 bases from V and 4 bases from J, with 7 bases between. The germline gives CDR1 MNHEY, CDR2 SVGEGT. The CDR3 runs 11 residues. CDR3 coding DNA: TGTGCCAGCAGCGAAAGTTACGAGCAGTACTTC. Its translation: CASSESYEQYF.

The genes are TRBV5-4 and TRBJ1-1, with D perhaps TRBD1 (5 bases). Germline lookup yields CDR1 SGHNT and CDR2 YYREEE (reference sequence). V lost 1 base and J lost 1, with 5 bases in between. This CDR3 comprises 13 residues. This chain's CDR3 is CASSLQGNTEAFF. The DNA for the CDR3 is TGTGCCAGCAGCTTGCAGGGGAACACTGAAGCTTTCTTT.

A single count supports this clone. V gene TRBV29-1 combines with J gene TRBJ1-2; possible D gene TRBD1, 5 bases. The CDR3 spans 11 residues. The V end lost 3 bases, the J end lost 8 bases, and 10 bases lay between the germline ends. Germline-derived CDR1 and CDR2 are SQVTM and ANQGSEA. CDR3 DNA sequence: TGCAGCGTTGAGGGGCAGGGAGGCTACACCTTC. It codes for CSVEGQGGYTF.

The chain couples TRBV24-1 to TRBJ2-3, with TRBD2 matching 11 bases. Germline lookup yields CDR1 KGHDR and CDR2 SFDVKD. The CDR3 is 18 amino acids. V gave up 2 bases and J gave up 4 bases; unmatched junction bases: 10. In nucleotides, the CDR3 is TGTGCCACCAGTGATTCTGGTGGGCTAGCGGGAGGCCCAGATACGCAGTATTTT. This encodes CATSDSGGLAGGPDTQYF.

The sample holds one count of this clone. The chain has TRBV7-2 and TRBJ1-6; no clear D. There are 14 residues in the CDR3. V was pared by 3 bases and J by 5 bases, with 8 bases between. Looked up from germline, CDR1 is SGHTA and CDR2 is FQGNSA. The CDR3 bases are TGTGCCAGCAGCTTCGTGGTTAATAATTCACCCCTCCACTTT. Translated, it gives CASSFVVNNSPLHF. The full variable domain, with the rest looked up from reference TRBV7-2 and TRBJ1-6, is GAGVSQSPSNKVTEKGKDVELRCDPISGHTALYWYRQSLGQGLEFLIYFQGNSAPDKSGLPSDRFSAERTGGSVSTLTIQRTQQEDSAVYLCASSFVVNNSPLHFGNGTRLTVT.

J is TRBJ1-5 and V is TRBV29-1; a possible D gene is TRBD1 (6 bases). CDR3 size: 13 residues. CDR1 and CDR2 from the germline V gene are SQVTM and ANQGSEA. Trimming pared 7 bases from V and 3 bases from J, leaving 13 bases between. The CDR3 nucleotides are TGCAGCGCCGCACAGGGCTTCAATCAGCCCCAGCATTTT. Its protein is CSAAQGFNQPQHF. Full variable domain (outside the CDR3, taken from reference TRBV29-1 and TRBJ1-5): SAVISQKPSRDICQRGTSLTIQCQVDSQVTMMFWYRQQPGQSLTLIATANQGSEATYESGFVIDKFPISRPNLTFSTLTVSNMSPEDSSIYLCSAAQGFNQPQHFGDGTRLSIL.

The V and J genes are TRBV6-1 and TRBJ2-3; 7 nucleotides align to TRBD2. Germline V gene lookup returns CDR1 MNHNS and CDR2 SASEGT. The V and J ends lost 1 base and 3 bases, in that order; junction bases with no gene match: 4. The CDR3 loop spans 15 amino acids. The CDR3 sequence: CASSEGWGGTDTQYF. For the CDR3, the DNA is TGTGCCAGCAGTGAAGGGTGGGGGGGTACAGATACGCAGTATTTT.

The rearrangement joins TRBV9 to TRBJ2-7, with 7 bases that match TRBD1. The CDR3 consists of 14 residues. Germline CDR1 and CDR2: SGDLS and YYNGEE. The J segment lost 7 bases and the V segment lost 0 bases, leaving 7 bases of the junction unmatched. The CDR3 bases are TGTGCCAGCAGCGTAGGGTCTCAGACAGGGGAGCAGTACTTC. It codes for CASSVGSQTGEQYF.

The rearrangement uses TRBV30 and TRBJ2-7; D unresolved. CDR1 is GTSNPN and CDR2 is SVGIG in the germline V gene (reference sequence). V lost 0 bases to trimming and J lost 4 bases, with 7 bases between them. There are 12 residues in the CDR3. The CDR3 region has the DNA TGTGCCTGGAGTGTCGTCGGGTACGAGCAGTACTTC. Encoded protein: CAWSVVGYEQYF.

This rearrangement joins TRBV24-1 to TRBJ2-5; 9 bases align to TRBD1. J was trimmed by 5 bases and V by 4 bases; bases with no gene match: 4. CDR1 and CDR2 (germline): KGHDR, SFDVKD. The CDR3 has 14 amino acids. CDR3 in amino acids: CATSETGGRETQYF. CDR3 DNA: TGTGCCACCAGTGAGACAGGGGGTAGGGAGACCCAGTACTTC.

The rearrangement uses TRBV4-2 and TRBJ2-6; no clear D. V lost 0 bases to trimming and J lost 2 bases, with 11 bases between them. The germline CDR1 and CDR2 sequences are LGHNA and YNFKEQ. The CDR3 runs 17 residues. This CDR3 reads CASSQDLQVAGANVLTF. In nucleotides, the CDR3 is TGTGCCAGCAGCCAAGATCTTCAGGTGGCTGGGGCCAACGTCCTGACTTTC.

The chain has TRBV4-3 and TRBJ2-1; D ambiguous. V gave up 1 base and J gave up 8 bases, with 9 bases separating them. The CDR3 loop spans 13 amino acids. In germline, CDR1 is LGHNA, CDR2 YSLEER. The CDR3, as DNA: TGCGCCAGCAGCCAAGTAACAGCCCATGAGCAGTTCTTC. Protein: CASSQVTAHEQFF.

The V call is TRBV6-5, the J call TRBJ1-5; D is ambiguous. Germline V CDR1 and CDR2: MNHEY, SVGAGI. The CDR3 length is 14 residues. The V end lost 8 bases, the J end lost 5 bases, and 16 bases lay between the germline ends. CDR3 protein: CASRLTRAHQPQHF. Written as DNA, the CDR3 is TGTGCCAGCCGACTGACGCGAGCCCATCAGCCCCAGCATTTT.

About this clone itself: The sample carries other DNA sequences with the same CDR3. The CDR3 loop is CASSLEGTNTEAFF. CDR3 coding DNA: TGTGCCAGCAGCCTAGAGGGAACGAACACTGAAGCTTTCTTT. The V call is TRBV27, the J call TRBJ1-1; no clear D. From germline, CDR1 is MNHEY and CDR2 SMNVEV (reference sequence). The CDR3 sequence is 14 residues long. Trimming pared 6 bases from V and 1 base from J, leaving 12 bases between.

This clone was observed once. The chain couples TRBV19 to TRBJ2-1; 8 bases map to TRBD1. The CDR3 is 15 residues long. Looked up from germline, CDR1 is LNHDA and CDR2 is SQIVND (reference sequence). V gave up 3 bases and J gave up 3 bases; unmatched junction bases: 4. This CDR3 is CASSITRGLYNEQFF. DNA for the CDR3: TGTGCCAGTAGTATCACCAGGGGGCTCTACAATGAGCAGTTCTTC. Full variable domain (outside the CDR3, taken from reference TRBV19 and TRBJ2-1): DGGITQSPKYLFRKEGQNVTLSCEQNLNHDAMYWYRQDPGQGLRLIYYSQIVNDFQKGDIAEGYSVSREKKESFPLTVTSAQKNPTAFYLCASSITRGLYNEQFFGPGTRLTVL.

This chain links TRBV28 with TRBJ1-4; D is uncertain. V was trimmed by 8 bases and J by 5 bases, leaving 9 bases between them. The CDR3 sequence is 12 residues long. CDR1 and CDR2 from the germline V gene are MDHEN and SYDVKM. CDR3 protein: CASSGLNEKLFF. CDR3 nucleotides: TGTGCCAGCTCCGGCCTGAATGAAAAACTGTTTTTT.

This clone was detected once. Other DNA variants within this sample encode the same CDR3. The rearrangement links TRBV18 to TRBJ2-7; no clear D gene. The CDR3 extends over 12 amino acids. Germline V CDR1 and CDR2: KGHSH, LQKENI. Trimming pared 6 bases from V and 0 bases from J, leaving 6 bases between. The CDR3 region is CASSSSSYEQYF. DNA for the CDR3: TGTGCCAGCTCGTCCAGCTCCTACGAGCAGTACTTC.

This chain uses TRBV10-3 with TRBJ2-5, with D tentatively TRBD2 (5 bases). This CDR3 has 13 residues. Germline assignment: CDR1 ENHRY and CDR2 SYGVKD. V gave up 6 bases and J gave up 3 bases, with 11 bases separating them. CDR3 amino acids: CAIRGSAKETQYF. CDR3 sequence (DNA): TGTGCCATCAGGGGTAGCGCTAAAGAGACCCAGTACTTC.

The chain carries TRBV6-5 and TRBJ1-5; D remains unclear. Germline CDR1 is MNHEY and CDR2 is SVGAGI. CDR3 size: 15 residues. Trimming removed 6 bases at V and 0 bases at J, with 12 bases between. The CDR3 nucleotides are TGTGCCAGCAGCCCAGACTTTCCTAGCAATCAGCCCCAGCATTTT. Translating it yields CASSPDFPSNQPQHF.

CDR3 DNA sequence: TGTGCCAGCAGGAGGGGGGGTAATCAGCCCCAGCATTTT. Translation: CASRRGGNQPQHF. The rearrangement links TRBV21-1 to TRBJ1-5. TRBV21-1 is a pseudogene segment. This CDR3 region has 13 residues.

The chain uses TRBV30 and TRBJ1-2; D may be TRBD1 (5 bases). The ends were cut back, 4 bases at V and 7 bases at J, with 16 bases in the middle. Germline CDR1 and CDR2: GTSNPN and SVGIG (reference sequence). The CDR3 extends over 13 amino acids. The CDR3 coding sequence is TGTGCCTGGACCTCCGGGGGGGTGGGTGGCTACACCTTC. It encodes CAWTSGGVGGYTF.